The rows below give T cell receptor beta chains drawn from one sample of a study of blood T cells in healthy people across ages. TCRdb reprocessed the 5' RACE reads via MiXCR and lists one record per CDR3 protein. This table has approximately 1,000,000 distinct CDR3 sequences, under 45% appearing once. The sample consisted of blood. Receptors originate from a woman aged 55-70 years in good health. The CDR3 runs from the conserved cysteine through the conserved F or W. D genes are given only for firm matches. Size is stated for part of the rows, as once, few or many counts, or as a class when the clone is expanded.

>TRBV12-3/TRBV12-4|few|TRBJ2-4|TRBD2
TGTGCCAGCAGTTTAGCGGGACTAGCGGGAGGACGAAACATTCAGTACTTC
CASSLAGLAGGRNIQYF
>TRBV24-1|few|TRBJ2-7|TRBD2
TGTGCCACCAGTGATCCCGGGGGGAATGAGCAGTACTTC
CATSDPGGNEQYF
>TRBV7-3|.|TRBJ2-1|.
TGTGCCAGCAGCAATAGGCGGGGAGGAGATTGGAATGAGCAGTTCTTC
CASSNRRGGDWNEQFF
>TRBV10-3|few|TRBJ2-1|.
TGTGCCATCAGCCTGTTAAACAATGAGCAGTTCTTC
CAISLLNNEQFF
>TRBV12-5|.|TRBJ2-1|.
TGTGCTAGTGGTTTTGGGTGGGAGAACAATGAGCAGTTCTTC
CASGFGWENNEQFF
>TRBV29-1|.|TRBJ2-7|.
TGCAGCGTTACCCACCGGGACATCAACTCCTACGAGCAGTACTTC
CSVTHRDINSYEQYF
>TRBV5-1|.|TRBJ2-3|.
TGCGCCAGCAGCGTCGAGAGACCTAGCACAGATACGCAGTATTTT
CASSVERPSTDTQYF
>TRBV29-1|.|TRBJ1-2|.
TGCAGCGTTGATGGCGGGACGGGGAAAAGTGGTTACACCTTC
CSVDGGTGKSGYTF
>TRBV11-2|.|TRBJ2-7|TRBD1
TGTGCCAGCAGCTCAAAAACCGGGACAGTGCCATCCTACGAGCAGTACTTC
CASSSKTGTVPSYEQYF
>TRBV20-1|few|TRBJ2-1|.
TGCAGTGCAAAGATTCGGGCGGACTCCTACAATGAGCAGTTCTTC
CSAKIRADSYNEQFF
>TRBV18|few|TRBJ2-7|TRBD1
TGTGCCAGCTCACCGGGGGACAGGTACGAGCAGTACTTC
CASSPGDRYEQYF
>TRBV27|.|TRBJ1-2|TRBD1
TGTGCCAGCAGTAAGGACAGGGGCCACTATGGCTACACCTTC
CASSKDRGHYGYTF
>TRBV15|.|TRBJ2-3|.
TGTGCCACCAGCAGACCCGTCGATACAGATACGCAGTATTTT
CATSRPVDTDTQYF
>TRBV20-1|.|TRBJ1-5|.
TGCAGTGCTAGAGATGGAGGGGTACTCAATCAGCCCCAGCATTTT
CSARDGGVLNQPQHF
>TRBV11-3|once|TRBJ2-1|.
TGTGCCAGCAGCCGGTCGGAGAGCTCCTACAATGAGCAGTTCTTC
CASSRSESSYNEQFF
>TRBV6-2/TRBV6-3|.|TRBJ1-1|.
TGTGCCAGCAGTTACGGCCAGAACACTGAAGCTTTCTTT
CASSYGQNTEAFF
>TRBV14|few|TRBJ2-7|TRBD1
TGTGCCAGCAGCCAAGAACAGGGGTTCAGGAACGAGCAGTACTTC
CASSQEQGFRNEQYF
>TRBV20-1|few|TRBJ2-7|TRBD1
TGCAGTGCTAGATCCGACAGGGGGCACCACGAGCAGTACTTC
CSARSDRGHHEQYF
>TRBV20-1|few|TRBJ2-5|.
TGCAGTGCTAGGTCCGGGTCAGAGACCCAGTACTTC
CSARSGSETQYF
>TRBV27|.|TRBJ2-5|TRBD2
TGTGCCAGCAGTGGGAGGGGTAGTTGGGAGACCCAGTACTTC
CASSGRGSWETQYF
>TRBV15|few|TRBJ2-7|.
TGTGCCACCAGCAGAGATCTAACAGGGCCGTCGCAGTACTTC
CATSRDLTGPSQYF
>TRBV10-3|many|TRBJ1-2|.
TGTGCCACTAATTCCCAGAACGGCAACTATGGCTACACCTTC
CATNSQNGNYGYTF
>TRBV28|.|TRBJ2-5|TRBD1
TGTGCCAGCAGCCCGGTGGGACAGGGGGGGACCCAGTACTTC
CASSPVGQGGTQYF
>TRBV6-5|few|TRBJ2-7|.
TGTGCCAGCAGTTACTTACAGGGCTACGAGCAGTACTTC
CASSYLQGYEQYF
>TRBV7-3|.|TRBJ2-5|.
TGTGCCAGCAGCCGACCTGGCGGGCGCCAGTACTTC
CASSRPGGRQYF
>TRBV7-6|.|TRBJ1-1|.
TGTGCCAGCAGCTTAAGGCAGGGATCTATCGGGGCCACTGAAGCTTTCTTT
CASSLRQGSIGATEAFF
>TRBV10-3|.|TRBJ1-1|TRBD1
TGTGCCATCAGTATCGGGACAGCTTCTAAGGATGAAGCTTTCTTT
CAISIGTASKDEAFF
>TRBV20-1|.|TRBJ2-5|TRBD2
TGCAGCGCCTGGGGGGGAGAGACCCAGTACTTC
CSAWGGETQYF
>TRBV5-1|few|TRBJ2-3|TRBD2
TGCGCCAGCAGCGTACACAGGGGACTGCTAGCGGGAGGGCAAGCAGATACGCAGTATTTT
CASSVHRGLLAGGQADTQYF
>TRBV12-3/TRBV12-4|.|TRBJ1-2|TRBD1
TGTGCCAGCAGGGCCGGGACAGTTAATCTGAATGGCTACACCTTC
CASRAGTVNLNGYTF
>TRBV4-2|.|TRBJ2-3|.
TGTGCCAGCGAGCTAGGAGGCCCACTTGGGGATACGCAGTATTTT
CASELGGPLGDTQYF
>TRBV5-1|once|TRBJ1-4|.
TGCGCCAGCAGCTTGGAGACCCACGGGGAAAAACTGTTTTTT
CASSLETHGEKLFF
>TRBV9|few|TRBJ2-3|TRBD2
TGTGCCAGCAGCGCCAGACTAGCGGGAGAAGGAACAGATACGCAGTATTTT
CASSARLAGEGTDTQYF
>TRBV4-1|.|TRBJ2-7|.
TGCGCCAGCAGCCAAGCCCCGGGGGAGCAGTACTTC
CASSQAPGEQYF
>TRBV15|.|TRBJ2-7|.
TGTGCCACCAGCAGAGATCGCCTATGGGGGTCCGAGCAGTACTTC
CATSRDRLWGSEQYF
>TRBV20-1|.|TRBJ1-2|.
TGCAGTGCTAGAGAAGCCCTCGGGGGCTACACCTTC
CSAREALGGYTF
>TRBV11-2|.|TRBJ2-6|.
TGTGCCAGCAGCCCCCCATGGCCCTTCCCTGGGGCCAACGTCCTGACTTTC
CASSPPWPFPGANVLTF
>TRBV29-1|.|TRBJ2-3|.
TGCAGCGTTGATTTTGGCGATACGCAGTATTTT
CSVDFGDTQYF
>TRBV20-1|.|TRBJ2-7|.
TGCAGTGCCAACCGATGGGAGGCCAACCCTTACGAGCAGTACTTC
CSANRWEANPYEQYF
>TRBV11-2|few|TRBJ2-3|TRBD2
TGTGCCAGCAGCTTAGATCCCGTGAGCGGGATCGGCTCAGATACGCAGTATTTT
CASSLDPVSGIGSDTQYF